The text below deals with one TCR beta chain. Its antigen is not known. Looked up from germline, CDR1 is LNHDA and CDR2 is SQIVND (reference sequence). The CDR3 spans 14 residues. Trimming removed 8 bases from V and 4 bases from J; junction bases left unmatched: 8. This sample's time point: neoterminal ileum biopsy at postoperative endoscopy, about 6 months after surgery. The data are from a study of T cell repertoires in ileal Crohn's disease. Notes on the study in general: Endoscopic recurrence occurred in every patient whose clonality exceeded 26.8%.

Some clones are missing from TCRdb's copy, which holds only in-frame ones; the method was immunoSEQ multiplex PCR. The sample lists 8,000 to 10,000 clones, roughly three quarters occurring once. The sample consisted of ileal tissue. This chain connects TRBV19 to TRBJ1-5; TRBD1 matches 7 bases. The clonotype comes from an adult with Crohn's disease. The chain's CDR3 is CASADRDGNQPQHF. The CDR3 coding sequence is TGTGCCAGTGCTGACAGGGACGGAAATCAGCCCCAGCATTTT.